A selection of T cell receptor beta chains follows, all from one sample in a study of beta chain features in type 1 diabetes. Clones were sequenced by immunoSEQ multiplex PCR, and TCRdb holds only the in-frame ones, with some missing. The sample holds 300,000 to 350,000 clones, 7% to 9% seen once. Sequenced material: central memory CD4+ T cells from blood. The source is a woman between 18 and 29 years old in good health. Both conserved end residues are part of each CDR3. Each record gives: J gene, V gene, clone size, D gene, CDR3 DNA, CDR3 protein. The D gene is left open where the match is weak. Only part of the rows carry a size: once, few, many, or a class if the clone is expanded.

TRBJ2-1	TRBV7-9	NA	NA	TGTGCCAGCAGCTTACTCCCAAATGAGCAGTTCTTC	CASSLLPNEQFF
TRBJ2-7	TRBV6-5	few	TRBD2	TGTGCCAGCAGCGTAGCGGGAGCAGGCTCTCAGCAGTACTTC	CASSVAGAGSQQYF
TRBJ2-5	TRBV2	NA	NA	TGTGCCAGCAGTGATGTTGACAGGCATCAAGAGACCCAGTACTTC	CASSDVDRHQETQYF
TRBJ2-2	TRBV19	few	TRBD1	TGTGCCAGTAGTATAATGGGACAGGGTGTGGAGCTGTTTTTT	CASSIMGQGVELFF
TRBJ2-7	TRBV7-2	many	NA	TGTGCCAGCAGCCAAAGCCCGTTAGCGAGCTCCTACGAGCAGTACTTC	CASSQSPLASSYEQYF
TRBJ2-3	TRBV13	few	NA	TGTGCCAGCAGCTTAGCGGGAGCTGGAGATACGCAGTATTTT	CASSLAGAGDTQYF
TRBJ2-1	TRBV21-1	many	NA	TGTGCCAGCAACGCGGACAGGGGGAAATACAATGAGCAGTTCTTC	CASNADRGKYNEQFF
TRBJ1-2	TRBV7-9	few	NA	TGTGCCAGCAGCCCTGACGGGCACGGGGGCTACACCTTC	CASSPDGHGGYTF
TRBJ2-3	TRBV7-9	NA	TRBD2	TGTGCCAGCAGCTTCGGTAGCGGGAGAAACACAGATACGCAGTATTTT	CASSFGSGRNTDTQYF
TRBJ1-4	TRBV7-9	few	NA	TGTGCCAGCAGCTCGACGACAGCAACTAATGAAAAACTGTTTTTT	CASSSTTATNEKLFF
TRBJ2-7	TRBV7-2	few	TRBD2	TGTGCCAGCAGCGCATCCCCCGCGGGGACTAGCGGGAGTTACGAGCAGTACTTC	CASSASPAGTSGSYEQYF
TRBJ2-3	TRBV25-1	few	TRBD2	TGTGCCAGCAGTGGAGCGGGATCAACAGATACGCAGTATTTT	CASSGAGSTDTQYF
TRBJ2-1	TRBV9	NA	TRBD2	TGTGCCAGCAGCGTGAGCGGGAGGTCCATAATGTTGAATGAGCAGTTCTTC	CASSVSGRSIMLNEQFF
TRBJ2-7	TRBV4-3	once	NA	TGCGCCAGCAGCCAAGATGGGGGCAGCCGGGAGCAGTACTTC	CASSQDGGSREQYF
TRBJ2-2	TRBV7-2	NA	TRBD1	TGTGCCAGCAGGCCAGGGGGAAACACCGGGGAGCTGTTTTTT	CASRPGGNTGELFF
TRBJ2-5	TRBV4-1	few	TRBD2	TGCGCCAGCAGCTCAGGGACTAGTGGAGAGACCCAGTACTTC	CASSSGTSGETQYF
TRBJ2-7	TRBV4-2	NA	NA	TGTGCCAGCAGCCAATTCCTCACACCCTACGAGCAGTACTTC	CASSQFLTPYEQYF
TRBJ1-2	TRBV5-4	many	NA	TGTGCCAGCAGCTCCTTTGCTGGCTACACCTTC	CASSSFAGYTF
TRBJ1-2	TRBV7-2	few	NA	TGTGCCAGCAGCTTAGACGGACACAACTATGGCTACACCTTC	CASSLDGHNYGYTF
TRBJ2-3	TRBV28	NA	TRBD2	TGTGCCAGCAGTTTTCTCAGCGGGGGGGGCGCAGATACGCAGTATTTT	CASSFLSGGGADTQYF
TRBJ2-1	TRBV11-2	NA	TRBD2	TGTGCCAGCAGCCCTTGGGTTGGGACTAGCCCCGATGAGCAGTTCTTC	CASSPWVGTSPDEQFF
TRBJ2-5	TRBV14	NA	TRBD2	TGTGCCAGCAGCCAAGGCGCTAGCGGGAGTATCGAGACCCAGTACTTC	CASSQGASGSIETQYF
TRBJ2-3	TRBV7-2	NA	NA	TGTGCCAGCAGCCAAGCCTTCGATACGCAGTATTTT	CASSQAFDTQYF
TRBJ2-1	TRBV4-1	few	TRBD2	TGCGCCAGCAGCCACCTCCTAGCGGGAGGGCCAAGATCCTACAATGAGCAGTTCTTC	CASSHLLAGGPRSYNEQFF
TRBJ1-5	TRBV19	NA	TRBD1	TGTGCCAGTAGTATCATAGGACAGGGCAGGCTGCCCCAGCATTTT	CASSIIGQGRLPQHF
TRBJ2-3	TRBV2	few	TRBD2	TGTGCCAGCAGTGGGGGGGCTAGCGGGACCACAGATACGCAGTATTTT	CASSGGASGTTDTQYF
TRBJ2-2	TRBV6-6	NA	NA	TGTGCCAGCAGTAAACCGACAGCCGGGGAGCTGTTTTTT	CASSKPTAGELFF
TRBJ2-3	TRBV18	NA	NA	TGTGCCAGCTCAACCCCCCCCACAGATACGCAGTATTTT	CASSTPPTDTQYF
TRBJ1-5	TRBV12-5	NA	NA	TGTGCTAGTGGCCCGGGGGGCAATCAGCCCCAGCATTTT	CASGPGGNQPQHF
TRBJ2-7	TRBV19	few	TRBD1	TGTGCCAGTCGGGACGGACAGGGACCCTACGAGCAGTACTTC	CASRDGQGPYEQYF
TRBJ2-3	TRBV18	few	NA	TGTGCCAGCTCACCTTCTCCGGGACGGGATACGCAGTATTTT	CASSPSPGRDTQYF
TRBJ2-1	TRBV7-2	NA	TRBD2	TGTGCCAGCAGCTTGACTAGCGGGAGGTACAATGAGCAGTTCTTC	CASSLTSGRYNEQFF
TRBJ1-5	TRBV18	NA	NA	TGTGCCAGCTCACCACAGGGTGGGGGAGATCAGCCCCAGCATTTT	CASSPQGGGDQPQHF
TRBJ2-4	TRBV28	NA	TRBD1	TGTGCCAGCAGTACAGGGGGCAAAAACATTCAGTACTTC	CASSTGGKNIQYF
TRBJ2-7	TRBV6-5	few	TRBD2	TGTGCCAGCAGTCCCCTAGCGGGAGGCCACTACGAGCAGTACTTC	CASSPLAGGHYEQYF
TRBJ1-5	TRBV2	few	TRBD1	TGTGCCAGCAGCCTGGACAGGTTCAATCAGCCCCAGCATTTT	CASSLDRFNQPQHF
TRBJ2-5	TRBV9	NA	NA	TGTGCCAGCAGCGCCACTCCCCGGGGGGCGGAAGAGACCCAGTACTTC	CASSATPRGAEETQYF
TRBJ2-3	TRBV7-2	many	TRBD2	TGTGCCAGCAGCCCCCAACCCGGACTAGCAGTCAATACGCAGTATTTT	CASSPQPGLAVNTQYF
TRBJ1-2	TRBV7-2	NA	NA	TGTGCCAGCAGCTTAAGACAGACCAGCTATGGCTACACCTTC	CASSLRQTSYGYTF
TRBJ1-1	TRBV2	NA	TRBD1	TGTGCCAGCAGAGTCCGGGACAGGGGGCTTGGGAACACTGAAGCTTTCTTT	CASRVRDRGLGNTEAFF
TRBJ1-4	TRBV4-1	NA	TRBD1	TGCGCCAGCAGCCAAGGGGGGACAGGGAATAATGAAAAACTGTTTTTT	CASSQGGTGNNEKLFF
TRBJ2-3	TRBV6-4	NA	TRBD2	TGTGCCAGCAGCTCGGGACTAGATAAAGATACGCAGTATTTT	CASSSGLDKDTQYF
TRBJ2-1	TRBV9	NA	TRBD2	TGTGCCAGCAGCGTAAGCGGGAGTTTGAGCAATGAGCAGTTCTTC	CASSVSGSLSNEQFF
TRBJ2-1	TRBV7-9	many	NA	TGTGCCAGCAGCTTAGCGAATATCGCGGTGAGCTCCTACAATGAGCAGTTCTTC	CASSLANIAVSSYNEQFF
TRBJ2-3	TRBV11-2	many	NA	TGTGCCAGCAGCTTAGGCCCGGAAGATACGCAGTATTTT	CASSLGPEDTQYF
TRBJ2-4	TRBV5-8	few	NA	TGTGCCAGCCTCACTTGGAAGCTAGCCAAAAACATTCAGTACTTC	CASLTWKLAKNIQYF
TRBJ1-3	TRBV28	NA	NA	TGTGCCAGCAGTCTGCTGACAGGAAACACCATATATTTT	CASSLLTGNTIYF
TRBJ2-5	TRBV13	many	TRBD2	TGTGCCAGCAGCGATACGAGCGGGAGAGGGGAGACCCAGTACTTC	CASSDTSGRGETQYF
TRBJ2-1	TRBV27	NA	TRBD2	TGTGCCAGCAGCTCCAGACTAGCGGGAGTGGTCAATGAGCAGTTCTTC	CASSSRLAGVVNEQFF
TRBJ2-3	TRBV2	many	NA	TGTGCCAGCGGTGGGATAACTAGCACAGATACGCAGTATTTT	CASGGITSTDTQYF
TRBJ2-1	TRBV2	few	NA	TGTGCCAGCATGGCTAGCGCGAACAATGAGCAGTTCTTC	CASMASANNEQFF
TRBJ2-1	TRBV15	NA	NA	TGTGCCACCAGCAGGGGCGGGACAGACACCTACAATGAGCAGTTCTTC	CATSRGGTDTYNEQFF
TRBJ2-5	TRBV4-1	few	TRBD2	TGCGCCAGCAGCCAAGGGGCGTCTAGCGGGAGAGAGACCCAGTACTTC	CASSQGASSGRETQYF
TRBJ1-1	TRBV18	many	TRBD1	TGTGCCAGCTCACCAAGGACAGGGGGGAACACTGAAGCTTTCTTT	CASSPRTGGNTEAFF
TRBJ1-1	TRBV6-1	NA	NA	TGTGCCAGCAGTAACAGGGCTGAGGCGGGTGAAGCTTTCTTT	CASSNRAEAGEAFF
TRBJ2-4	TRBV19	few	NA	TGTGCCAGTAGACAGGCCGACGAGGGCATTCAGTACTTC	CASRQADEGIQYF